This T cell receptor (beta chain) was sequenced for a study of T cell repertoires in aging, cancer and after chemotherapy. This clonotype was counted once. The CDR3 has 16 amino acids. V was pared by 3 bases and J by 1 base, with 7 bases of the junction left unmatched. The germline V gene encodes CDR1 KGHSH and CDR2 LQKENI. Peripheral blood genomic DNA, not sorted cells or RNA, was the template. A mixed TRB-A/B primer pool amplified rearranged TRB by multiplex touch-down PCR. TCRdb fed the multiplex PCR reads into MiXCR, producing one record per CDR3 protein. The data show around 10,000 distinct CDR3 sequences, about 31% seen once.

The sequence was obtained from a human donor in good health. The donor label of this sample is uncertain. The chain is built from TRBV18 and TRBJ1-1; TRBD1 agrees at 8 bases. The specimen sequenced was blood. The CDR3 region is CASSPRQGLRNTEAFF. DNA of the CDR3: TGTGCCAGCTCACCGAGACAGGGGCTACGGAACACTGAAGCTTTCTTT.